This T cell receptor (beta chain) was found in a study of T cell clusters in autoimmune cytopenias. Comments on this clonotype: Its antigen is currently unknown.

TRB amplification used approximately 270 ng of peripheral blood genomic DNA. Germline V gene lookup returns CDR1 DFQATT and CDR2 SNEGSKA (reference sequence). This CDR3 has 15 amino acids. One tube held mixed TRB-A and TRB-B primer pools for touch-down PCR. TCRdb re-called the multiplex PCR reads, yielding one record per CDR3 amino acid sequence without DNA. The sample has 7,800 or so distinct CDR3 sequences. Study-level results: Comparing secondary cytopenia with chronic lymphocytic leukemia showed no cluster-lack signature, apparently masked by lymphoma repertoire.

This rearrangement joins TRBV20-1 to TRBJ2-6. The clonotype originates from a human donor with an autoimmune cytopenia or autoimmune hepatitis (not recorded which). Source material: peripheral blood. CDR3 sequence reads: CSANPQGSGANVLTF.